This is a list of T cell receptor beta chains from one sample in a study of cytomegalovirus exposure and HLA in healthy donors. Here immunoSEQ multiplex PCR was the method, and the copy in TCRdb shows in-frame clones only, minus some. The sample shows approximately 96,000 clones, around 67% of them seen only once. The sample was PBMCs. The source is a male donor in good health and CMV-seronegative. Each CDR3 is given with its conserved first and last residue. The D gene is left open where the match is weak. The size of a clone is reported for some rows only, either as once, few or many, or as a class for expanded clones.

d_call	v_call	j_call	clone_size	cdr3_nt	cdr3_aa
NA	TRBV6-1	TRBJ2-1	NA	TGTGCCAGCAGTGAAGCGGGGCTAGTTTTCTTCTTC	CASSEAGLVFFF
NA	TRBV19	TRBJ2-7	few	TGTGCCAGTAGTGCCCAAGGGGGTGTAATATCCGAGCAGTACTTC	CASSAQGGVISEQYF
TRBD2	TRBV4-2	TRBJ2-7	NA	TGTGCCAGCAGCCAAGATCGGGCGGGAGGGCCCTACGAGCAGTACTTC	CASSQDRAGGPYEQYF
TRBD2	TRBV4-2	TRBJ2-1	NA	TGTGCCAGCAGCCCCAGACAGGGAGGAGGTAGCGGGAGGAATGAGCAGTTCTTC	CASSPRQGGGSGRNEQFF
NA	TRBV6-5	TRBJ1-6	NA	TGTGCCAGCAGTTACTCAGGGAGCTCCTATAATTCACCCCTCCACTTT	CASSYSGSSYNSPLHF
NA	TRBV27	TRBJ1-6	NA	TGTGCCAGCGCAACCTCGCCGGGACACCCTTTGACACCCCTCCACTTT	CASATSPGHPLTPLHF
NA	TRBV4-2	TRBJ2-1	NA	TGTGCCAGCAGCCTCCTCGGGACTCTCTACAATGAGCAGTTCTTC	CASSLLGTLYNEQFF
TRBD1	TRBV27	TRBJ2-7	NA	TGTGCCAGCAGTTCCCCCGGGACAGGGAACTACGAGCAGTACTTC	CASSSPGTGNYEQYF
NA	TRBV7-2	TRBJ2-2	NA	TGTGCCAGCAGCTTAGACAGAACGAACACCGGGGAGCTGTTTTTT	CASSLDRTNTGELFF
NA	TRBV4-3	TRBJ1-5	NA	TGCGCCAGCAGCCAGGGGCATAGCAATCAGCCCCAGCATTTT	CASSQGHSNQPQHF
NA	TRBV7-2	TRBJ1-1	NA	TGTGCCAGCAGCTCACGTACGGGGGGGAACACTGAAGCTTTCTTT	CASSSRTGGNTEAFF
NA	TRBV4-3	TRBJ1-6	NA	TGCGCCAGCAGCCCCGAGGCCGGCTCCTATAATTCACCCCTCCACTTT	CASSPEAGSYNSPLHF
NA	TRBV20-1	TRBJ2-5	NA	TGCAGTGCCAGGGGGGAAGAGACCCAGTACTTC	CSARGEETQYF
NA	TRBV6-5	TRBJ2-7	NA	TGTGCCAGCGGGTCGACAGCCACCTACGAGCAGTACTTC	CASGSTATYEQYF
TRBD2	TRBV11-2	TRBJ2-7	NA	TGTGCCAGCAGCCTAGGAGCGGGACTCCTCTACGAGCAGTACTTC	CASSLGAGLLYEQYF
TRBD1	TRBV15	TRBJ2-7	NA	TGTGCCACCAGCAGAGGTCTCGACAGGGTTACGTACGAGCAGTACTTC	CATSRGLDRVTYEQYF
TRBD2	TRBV11-3	TRBJ2-7	NA	TGTGCCAGCAGCCAGGGACTAGCGGGAGGAGACGAGCAGTACTTC	CASSQGLAGGDEQYF
TRBD2	TRBV15	TRBJ2-3	NA	TGTGCCACAGTCAGCGGGAATGCAGATACGCAGTATTTT	CATVSGNADTQYF
NA	TRBV29-1	TRBJ2-3	few	TGCAGCGTTGAATTGGCGGGCTCCCAAGGTACGCAGTATTTT	CSVELAGSQGTQYF
NA	TRBV9	TRBJ1-2	NA	TGTGCCAGCAGCGTTGAACAGGGTCAGGGCTACACCTTC	CASSVEQGQGYTF
NA	TRBV5-1	TRBJ1-5	few	TGCGCCAGCAGCGCCCAGGGGTTTGAGCAGCCCCAGCATTTT	CASSAQGFEQPQHF
NA	TRBV5-1	TRBJ2-3	NA	TGCGCCAGCAGCTTGACAGTCCAGGCGGGAGATACGCAGTATTTT	CASSLTVQAGDTQYF
TRBD1	TRBV30	TRBJ1-3	NA	TGTGCCTGGAGTGTCCCGACAGGGGATTTATTTGGAAACACCATATATTTT	CAWSVPTGDLFGNTIYF
TRBD1	TRBV6-6	TRBJ2-5	NA	TGTGCCAGCAGTTACGCACAGGGGGCGAGAGAGACCCAGTACTTC	CASSYAQGARETQYF
NA	TRBV28	TRBJ2-2	NA	TGTGCCAGCGGGTTCTCAGGGATGGGTGTCGTGGGCACCGGGGAGCTGTTTTTT	CASGFSGMGVVGTGELFF
TRBD1	TRBV15	TRBJ1-5	NA	TGTGCCACCAGCAGGGGTCCGGGACAGGGGCACTCCCAAGGCAATCAGCCCCAGCATTTT	CATSRGPGQGHSQGNQPQHF
TRBD2	TRBV5-6	TRBJ2-1	NA	TGTGCCAGCAGCTCCCCGGGACTAGCAGACAATGAGCAGTTCTTC	CASSSPGLADNEQFF
TRBD1	TRBV5-1	TRBJ1-2	NA	TGCGCCAGCAGCAACCCGGGACAGCTTACCTATGGCTACACCTTC	CASSNPGQLTYGYTF
NA	TRBV7-3	TRBJ1-1	few	TGTGCCAGCAGCTTAACTCAGAGGACTGAAGCTTTCTTT	CASSLTQRTEAFF
TRBD2	TRBV9	TRBJ2-7	NA	TGTGCCAGCAGCGAAATAGCGGGAGGGCCTCCTTTCGAGCAGTACTTC	CASSEIAGGPPFEQYF
TRBD2	TRBV6-5	TRBJ2-7	NA	TGTGCCAGCAGCTCCGGACTAGCGATTCACGAGCAGTACTTC	CASSSGLAIHEQYF
NA	TRBV1	TRBJ2-5	NA	TGCACCAGCAGCCCCATACCGGGCCTGGGGGGTGAGACCCAGTACTTC	CTSSPIPGLGGETQYF
TRBD2	TRBV19	TRBJ2-7	NA	TGTGCCACTCCCCGGACTAGCGGGATTAAAGGGCAGTACTTC	CATPRTSGIKGQYF
TRBD2	TRBV5-6	TRBJ2-1	NA	TGTGCCAGCAGCCACTGGGGCGGGAGGAGATATGAGCAGTTCTTC	CASSHWGGRRYEQFF
TRBD2	TRBV6-5	TRBJ2-7	once	TGTGCCAGCAGCCCTGGGACTAGCGGCTCCTACGAGCAGTACTTC	CASSPGTSGSYEQYF
NA	TRBV11-1	TRBJ2-7	NA	TGTGCCAGCAGCTTTAACTCCGGGGGACTGGGCGAGCAGTACTTC	CASSFNSGGLGEQYF
TRBD2	TRBV7-6	TRBJ2-7	NA	TGTGCCAGCAGCGCCGAGCGGGAGCGGACCTACGAGCAGTACTTC	CASSAERERTYEQYF
TRBD2	TRBV7-9	TRBJ2-1	NA	TGTGCCAGCAGCCCCTCGAGCGGGAGCTCCTACAATGAGCAGTTCTTC	CASSPSSGSSYNEQFF
NA	TRBV9	TRBJ2-1	NA	TGTGCCAGCAGCCCCCGACAGGCCCCGTCCTACAATGAGCAGTTCTTC	CASSPRQAPSYNEQFF
NA	TRBV6-5	TRBJ1-6	NA	TGTGCCAGCAGCCTAAGGACAACCTCCCCCCTCCACTTT	CASSLRTTSPLHF
TRBD2	TRBV7-9	TRBJ2-7	NA	TGTGCCAGCAGCTCGTCGGCTAGCGGGAGGACCCCGTACGAGCAGTACTTC	CASSSSASGRTPYEQYF
TRBD1	TRBV27	TRBJ1-5	NA	TGTGCCAGCAGCTGGACAGGGTATAGCAATCAGCCCCAGCATTTT	CASSWTGYSNQPQHF
NA	TRBV25-1	TRBJ2-7	once	TGTGCCAGCAGTGAGTATAACAGAGTGGACAGACCCTACGAGCAGTACTTC	CASSEYNRVDRPYEQYF
TRBD1	TRBV28	TRBJ1-5	NA	TGTGCCAGCAGGGGGGGACAGGGTTACCAGCCCCAGCATTTT	CASRGGQGYQPQHF
NA	TRBV30	TRBJ1-3	NA	TGTGCCGGAAAAGCGACCCCCTGGGAGGACACCATATATTTT	CAGKATPWEDTIYF
NA	TRBV18	TRBJ1-5	few	TGTGCCAGCTCACCAGGGCAGGTGGATAGCAATCAGCCCCAGCATTTT	CASSPGQVDSNQPQHF
TRBD2	TRBV6-1	TRBJ2-3	few	TGTGCCAGCAGTGAAGGCGCGGGAGGGATCACAGATACGCAGTATTTT	CASSEGAGGITDTQYF
NA	TRBV5-1	TRBJ1-5	NA	TGCGCCAGCAGCTTCGGCCAGGGTAATCAGCCCCAGCATTTT	CASSFGQGNQPQHF
TRBD2	TRBV5-4	TRBJ2-1	NA	TGTGCCAGCAGCTTCCCACTAGCGGGACATGAGCAGTTCTTC	CASSFPLAGHEQFF
NA	TRBV7-2	TRBJ2-7	few	TGTGCCAGCAGCTTATTCGGGAGTACCGAGCAGTACTTC	CASSLFGSTEQYF
TRBD1	TRBV30	TRBJ1-2	few	TGTGCCTCGGGACAGGGATCGAGCTACACCTTC	CASGQGSSYTF
TRBD1	TRBV27	TRBJ2-5	NA	TGTGCCAGCAGTCCCCAGGGACAGGGGAGGGGAGAGACCCAGTACTTC	CASSPQGQGRGETQYF
TRBD1	TRBV27	TRBJ2-7	few	TGTGCCAGCAGTCGTTTGGGGACAGGGTACGAGCAGTACTTC	CASSRLGTGYEQYF